This T cell receptor beta chain emerged from a study of cytomegalovirus exposure and HLA in healthy donors. Study context: About 200 million T cells yielded 90 million to 130 million unique TCR beta sequences, as an earlier analysis found. Within an early data release were about 85 million unique TCRs drawn from HLA-typed donors.

The study ran its PCR with 60 Vbeta and 13 Jbeta primers. TCRdb's table, derived via immunoSEQ multiplex PCR, lists solely in-frame clones and lacks some. In all, the sample yields 75,000 to 85,000 clones. Per germline, CDR1 MNHNS and CDR2 SASEGT. CDR3 length equals 15 residues. V was clipped by 3 bases and J by 2 bases, with 14 bases between them. V is TRBV6-1 and J is TRBJ2-7; D is possibly TRBD2 (6 bases). Sequencing was carried out using PBMCs. This receptor was obtained from a man aged 45-65 years in good health and CMV-seronegative. The CDR3 region has the DNA TGTGCCAGCAGTGACCCGGGACTGATGACCTACGAGCAGTACTTC. Translation gives CASSDPGLMTYEQYF.